These 10 T cell receptor beta chains originate from one sample sequenced in a study of beta chain features in type 1 diabetes. These TCRs are of unknown antigen specificity. Overall study findings and caveats: Among all four CD4+ subsets, Type 1 diabetes patients had TCRB CDR3s that were moderately but significantly shorter.

Sequenced material consisted of expressed TCRB transcripts (all of the isolated RNA was reverse transcribed). Libraries were prepared by immunoSEQ multiplex PCR; TCRdb keeps only in-frame clonotypes and omits some of them. The sample contains approximately 250,000 clones, approximately 24% of which appear only once. The sample comprised naive CD4+ T cells from blood. These receptors all come from a woman in her thirties with type 1 diabetes.

The chain links TRBV13 to TRBJ2-1; a possible D gene is TRBD2 (6 bases). The CDR3 is 16 amino acids. V shed 4 bases and J shed 10 bases, with 23 bases lying between them. CDR1 is PRHDT and CDR2 is FYEKMQ in the germline V gene (reference sequence). This CDR3 is CASSSLPGLPGVEQFF. The DNA of the CDR3 is TGTGCCAGCAGCTCCCTTCCGGGACTCCCCGGGGTAGAGCAGTTCTTC.

This clone was detected only a few times. This chain joins TRBV5-1 and TRBJ1-2, with 8 bases identical to TRBD1. The CDR3 runs to 14 residues. Trimming at V came to 4 bases and at J to 2 bases, leaving 4 bases not matched to a gene. Looked up from germline, CDR1 is SGHRS and CDR2 is YFSETQ. The CDR3 sequence is CASSEGQENYGYTF. DNA of the CDR3: TGCGCCAGCAGCGAGGGACAGGAGAACTATGGCTACACCTTC.

The sample holds one count of this clone. The rearrangement links TRBV30 to TRBJ1-2; D is unclear. The CDR3 has 11 residues. Germline loops: CDR1 GTSNPN, CDR2 SVGIG (reference sequence). The V gene lost 8 bases and the J gene lost 4 bases, with 11 bases spanning the gap. The CDR3 loop reads CAQEATYGYTF. The CDR3 nucleotides are TGTGCCCAGGAGGCCACCTATGGCTACACCTTC.

This clone was observed a few times. The chain is built from TRBV7-9 and TRBJ2-3; the D gene is possibly TRBD1 (6 bases). V lost 6 bases and J 3 bases, leaving 10 bases between the germline ends. The germline V gene encodes CDR1 SEHNR and CDR2 FQNEAQ (reference sequence). The CDR3 loop spans 13 amino acids. The CDR3 loop is CASRSTGTDTQYF. The CDR3, as DNA: TGTGCCAGCAGGTCGACAGGAACAGATACGCAGTATTTT.

This clone has only a few counts. The V call is TRBV25-1, the J call TRBJ1-1, with D maybe TRBD1 (5 bases). The CDR3 sequence is 12 residues long. Trimming took off 7 bases at V and 4 bases at J, with 10 bases between the two ends. Germline CDR1 reads MGHDK; CDR2 reads SYGVNS. The CDR3: CASIGARTEAFF. CDR3 in DNA: TGTGCCAGCATAGGGGCTCGCACTGAAGCTTTCTTT.

V is TRBV29-1 and J is TRBJ2-7; perhaps TRBD1 as D (5 bases). The CDR3 totals 14 residues. Trimming removed 4 bases at V and 3 bases at J, with 16 bases between. Germline CDR1 is SQVTM and CDR2 is ANQGSEA. CDR3 loop: CSVARTVDSYEQYF. Here the CDR3 DNA reads TGCAGCGTTGCCCGAACAGTCGACAGCTACGAGCAGTACTTC.

This clone was detected a few times. This rearrangement joins TRBV29-1 to TRBJ2-5, with D possibly TRBD2 on 6 matching bases. Germline CDR1 is SQVTM and CDR2 is ANQGSEA. The length of the CDR3 is 14 residues. The V gene lost 2 bases and the J gene lost 4 bases, with 14 bases spanning the gap. CDR3 in amino acids: CSVERRDGGETQYF. In DNA, the CDR3 is TGCAGCGTTGAACGGCGGGATGGTGGAGAGACCCAGTACTTC.

This clone was recorded a few times. V usage is TRBV9 and J usage is TRBJ1-1, with a tentative D call TRBD1 (5 bases). Germline V gene sequence: CDR1 SGDLS, CDR2 YYNGEE. V was clipped by 1 base and J by 3 bases, with 10 bases between them. The CDR3 length is 14 residues. CDR3 DNA sequence: TGTGCCAGCAGCGTACCTACAGGTTACACTGAAGCTTTCTTT. Its translation: CASSVPTGYTEAFF.

This chain connects TRBV5-6 to TRBJ2-3; TRBD2 aligns across 7 bases. The germline V gene has CDR1 SGHDT and CDR2 YYEEEE. V shed 0 bases, J shed 1 base, and the junction held 2 bases outside the gene matches. The CDR3 has 15 residues. The CDR3 sequence is CASSLALAGTDTQYF. The CDR3 DNA sequence: TGTGCCAGCAGCTTGGCGCTAGCGGGCACAGATACGCAGTATTTT.

This chain links TRBV6-6 with TRBJ2-1; D not certain. This CDR3 is built from 15 residues. CDR1 is MNHNY and CDR2 is SVGAGI in the germline V gene (reference sequence). V lost 2 bases to trimming and J lost 1 base, with 9 bases between them. CDR3 residues: CASSYPPESYNEQFF. The CDR3 DNA is TGTGCCAGCAGTTACCCTCCCGAGTCCTACAATGAGCAGTTCTTC.